One and the same sample provided the 17 T cell receptor beta chains below, sequenced in a study of T cells in Graves' hyperthyroidism and ophthalmopathy. RNA transcripts were the template for amplifying TCR beta CDR3 regions. The primer set for the first-round RT-PCR of the TCR CDR3 was HTBI. TCRdb called the multiplex PCR reads again in MiXCR, with one record for every CDR3 protein. The table includes roughly 200,000 distinct CDR3 sequences, about 17% detected once. What was sequenced was blood. These receptors all stem from a woman aged 50 to 65 with Graves' hyperthyroidism.

The table lists this clonotype with many counts. The J gene is TRBJ1-4, the V gene TRBV27; D not certain. Germline CDR1 reads MNHEY; CDR2 reads SMNVEV (reference sequence). The V and J ends lost 6 bases and 5 bases respectively, with 4 bases between them. The CDR3 has 11 amino acids. The CDR3 loop is CASRRNEKLFF. CDR3 DNA: TGTGCCAGCAGAAGGAATGAAAAACTGTTTTTT.

Only a few counts were recorded for this clonotype. The J gene is TRBJ1-5, the V gene TRBV30; D call uncertain. Trimming took 0 bases from V and 7 from J, leaving 13 bases between them. The CDR3 consists of 14 residues. Germline CDR1 and CDR2: GTSNPN and SVGIG (reference sequence). This CDR3 reads CAWSVYGRRQPQHF. CDR3 nucleotides: TGTGCCTGGAGTGTTTATGGGCGGCGGCAGCCCCAGCATTTT.

This clonotype was recorded many times. The chain employs TRBV5-8 and TRBJ1-5; D ambiguous. The length of the CDR3 is 15 residues. Germline loops: CDR1 SGHTS, CDR2 YDEGEE. Trimming pared 2 bases from V and 2 bases from J, leaving 11 bases between. The CDR3 DNA sequence: TGTGCCAGCAGCTTAAGGGATGTTGGCAATCAGCCCCAGCATTTT. It translates to CASSLRDVGNQPQHF. Based on the CDR3 plus reference TRBV5-8 and TRBJ1-5, the full variable domain is EAGVTQSPTHLIKTRGQQATLRCSPISGHTSVYWYQQALGLGLQFLLWYDEGEERNRGNFPPRFSGRQFPNYSSELNVNALELEDSALYLCASSLRDVGNQPQHFGDGTRLSIL.

About this clonotype: Being one base from a much bigger clone, this may be a read error. The CDR3 region is CSATRHINTDTPYF. As DNA, the CDR3 is TGCAGTGCTACCCGACACATAAACACAGATACGCCGTATTTT. The chain is built from TRBV20-1 and TRBJ2-3; D remains unclear. Germline assignment: CDR1 DFQATT and CDR2 SNEGSKA (reference sequence). The CDR3 length is 14 residues.

This chain joins TRBV20-1 and TRBJ2-4, with D unclear. The CDR3 contains 15 residues. The V and J ends lost 6 bases and 0 bases respectively, with 15 bases between them. CDR1 and CDR2 from the germline V gene are DFQATT and SNEGSKA (reference sequence). In nucleotides, the CDR3 is TGCAGTGCCGACGGGTTGGAGCTAGCCAAAAACATTCAGTACTTC. As protein: CSADGLELAKNIQYF.

This clonotype showed up many times. V gene TRBV12-3 or TRBV12-4 combines with J gene TRBJ2-1; either TRBD1 or TRBD2 may fit D (5 bases each). V was shortened by 6 bases and J by 11 bases, with 14 bases between the two germline ends. CDR3 length: 12 amino acids. The CDR3: CASSYSQGQQFF. CDR3 nucleotide sequence: TGTGCCAGCAGCTACTCCCAGGGACAGCAGTTCTTC.

The rearrangement links TRBV19 to TRBJ1-4; 9 nucleotides match TRBD1. The CDR3 is 17 residues long. After removal of 0 bases from V and 0 bases from J, the junction contained 2 bases not matched to a gene. The germline V gene encodes CDR1 LNHDA and CDR2 SQIVND (reference sequence). This CDR3 is CASSIDGQGTTNEKLFF. CDR3 bases: TGTGCCAGTAGTATAGATGGACAGGGGACAACTAATGAAAAACTGTTTTTT.

This clonotype was found many times. The CDR3 spells CASSGGQAIGEQYF. In DNA form, the CDR3 reads TGCGCCAGCAGCGGGGGACAGGCGATCGGCGAGCAGTACTTC. This rearrangement joins TRBV5-1 to TRBJ2-7, with 8 bases identical to TRBD1. Germline V gene lookup returns CDR1 SGHRS and CDR2 YFSETQ. The ends lost 4 bases at V and 6 bases at J; junction bases unmatched: 9. The CDR3 is 14 amino acids.

This clonotype was counted a few times. The chain joins TRBV5-1 to TRBJ2-1; D ambiguous. The germline CDR1 and CDR2 sequences are SGHRS and YFSETQ. Trimming took off 0 bases at V and 9 bases at J, with 10 bases between the two ends. This CDR3 has 13 residues. This chain's CDR3 is CASSLGGGPEQFF. CDR3 nucleotide sequence: TGCGCCAGCAGCTTGGGAGGCGGCCCTGAGCAGTTCTTC.

For this clonotype: A much larger clonotype is one base distant, so this may be a read error. The chain combines TRBV5-6 with TRBJ2-5, with 7 bases matching TRBD1. Germline CDR1 and CDR2: SGHDT and YYEEEE. This CDR3 contains 16 residues. The CDR3 DNA reads TGTGCCAGCAGCTTGTCTGGGACAGCCAGTCGAGAGGCCCAGTACTTC. Its protein product is CASSLSGTASREAQYF.

V gene TRBV7-2 combines with J gene TRBJ2-7; TRBD2 agrees at 7 bases. Germline trimming cut 5 bases from V and 1 base from J; bases unmatched to any gene: 8. The CDR3 runs to 15 residues. The germline V gene has CDR1 SGHTA and CDR2 FQGNSA. In DNA, the CDR3 is TGTGCCAGCAGCCTACCGGGACTATCTTCCTACGAGCAGTACTTC. This translates into CASSLPGLSSYEQYF. Together with reference TRBV7-2 and TRBJ2-7, the CDR3 gives the full variable domain: GAGVSQSPSNKVTEKGKDVELRCDPISGHTALYWYRQSLGQGLEFLIYFQGNSAPDKSGLPSDRFSAERTGGSVSTLTIQRTQQEDSAVYLCASSLPGLSSYEQYFGPGTRLTVT.

This clonotype came up many times. This chain connects TRBV5-1 to TRBJ1-2, with D hard to call. Germline CDR1 is SGHRS and CDR2 is YFSETQ. The CDR3 is 13 residues long. Trimming cost V 0 bases and J 6 bases, with 9 bases left between them. The chain's CDR3 is CASSLAVQNGYTF. DNA for the CDR3: TGCGCCAGCAGCTTGGCCGTTCAGAATGGCTACACCTTC.

This clonotype appeared many times. The V gene is TRBV12-3 or TRBV12-4, the J gene TRBJ1-4; TRBD1 matches 10 bases. The CDR3 length is 16 residues. The V gene end was trimmed by 6 bases and the J gene end by 5 bases; junction bases not matched to a gene: 9. The CDR3 here is CASSRQGARENEKLFF. CDR3 nucleotides: TGTGCCAGCAGCCGACAGGGGGCGAGAGAAAATGAAAAACTGTTTTTT.

This clonotype was observed many times. The chain recombines TRBV9 with TRBJ2-5; D tentatively fits TRBD1 or TRBD2 (5 bases each). With 0 bases removed from V and 2 bases from J, the gap between germline ends came to 11 bases. From germline, CDR1 is SGDLS and CDR2 YYNGEE. CDR3 size: 15 residues. The CDR3 loop reads CASSVVGRTQETQYF. CDR3 nucleotide sequence: TGTGCCAGCAGCGTAGTGGGACGCACTCAAGAGACCCAGTACTTC. The full variable domain, its missing parts supplied by reference TRBV9 and TRBJ2-5, is DSGVTQTPKHLITATGQRVTLRCSPRSGDLSVYWYQQSLDQGLQFLIQYYNGEERAKGNILERFSAQQFPDLHSELNLSSLELGDSALYFCASSVVGRTQETQYFGPGTRLLVL.

The chain uses TRBV5-4 and TRBJ2-3; either TRBD1 or TRBD2 may fit D (5 bases each). Trimming pared 3 bases from V and 6 bases from J, leaving 17 bases between. Germline values: CDR1 SGHNT, CDR2 YYREEE (reference sequence). The CDR3 is 15 residues long. In nucleotides, the CDR3 is TGTGCCAGCAGCTCAGGGACCGGAGGATGGGATACGCAGTATTTT. Protein sequence: CASSSGTGGWDTQYF.

This clonotype appeared many times. V gene TRBV20-1 combines with J gene TRBJ1-2; possibly TRBD1 for D (5 bases). CDR1 DFQATT and CDR2 SNEGSKA come from the germline V gene (reference sequence). V lost 0 bases, J lost 7 bases, and 15 bases lay in between. This CDR3 is built from 14 residues. This chain's CDR3 is CSARDGGVLAGYTF. CDR3 coding DNA: TGCAGTGCTAGAGATGGGGGGGTTCTGGCTGGCTACACCTTC.

In its sample, this clonotype was seen a few times. The chain is built from TRBV29-1 and TRBJ2-1; no reliable D call. This CDR3 is 16 amino acids long. The germline CDR1 and CDR2 sequences are SQVTM and ANQGSEA. Deletions cut 6 bases from V and 0 bases from J, with 18 bases between. CDR3 loop: CSVAGRGINSYNEQFF. CDR3 nucleotides: TGCAGCGTCGCCGGCCGCGGCATTAACTCCTACAATGAGCAGTTCTTC.